The 2 T cell receptor beta chains reported below all come from one sample, sequenced in a study of blood T cell repertoires in COVID-19. Libraries were prepared by immunoSEQ multiplex PCR; TCRdb keeps only in-frame clonotypes and omits some of them. The data hold about 380,000 clones, with roughly 85% observed a single time. The sample comprised peripheral blood. The receptors were gathered from a woman in her late teens or twenties with acute or convalescent COVID-19.

The CDR3 coding sequence is TGTGCCAGCAGTGACGGCTACGAGCAGTACTTC. Translation: CASSDGYEQYF. V and J are TRBV6-1 and TRBJ2-7, with D unresolved. The CDR3 has 11 residues. Germline lookup yields CDR1 MNHNS and CDR2 SASEGT. V dropped 3 bases and J dropped 3 bases, with 3 bases sitting between them.

Only a few counts were recorded for this clone. The chain joins TRBV2 to TRBJ1-3; D possibly corresponds to TRBD1 (5 bases). Looked up from germline, CDR1 is SNHLY and CDR2 is FYNNEI. Trimming shortened V by 2 bases and J by 4 bases, and 15 bases separated the two germline ends. CDR3 size: 16 residues. DNA of the CDR3: TGTGCCAGCAGTGAAAATTCGGCCAGGGCCGGAAACACCATATATTTT. It specifies CASSENSARAGNTIYF.